This T cell receptor beta chain was found in a study of shared clonotypes between healthy human individuals. The method was immunoSEQ multiplex PCR; TCRdb's version includes in-frame clones alone and lacks a portion of them. This sample carries approximately 2.5 million clones, approximately 94% of them seen once, and the ten largest clones take 0.11% to 0.15%. This clone was detected only a few times. The V and J ends lost 0 bases and 4 bases respectively, with 6 bases between them. The germline CDR1 and CDR2 sequences are SEHNR and FQNEAQ (reference sequence). This CDR3 is built from 13 residues. The chain carries TRBV7-9 and TRBJ1-2; D call uncertain. Material: naive CD4+ T cells sorted from blood. As to subset: CD45RA+ positively selected. This sequence originates from a man aged 18 to 35 in good health. This chain's CDR3 is CASSLARIYGYTF. For the CDR3, the DNA is TGTGCCAGCAGCTTAGCCAGGATCTATGGCTACACCTTC. The full variable domain, its missing parts supplied by reference TRBV7-9 and TRBJ1-2, is DTGVSQNPRHKITKRGQNVTFRCDPISEHNRLYWYRQTLGQGPEFLTYFQNEAQLEKSRLLSDRFSAERPKGSFSTLEIQRTEQGDSAMYLCASSLARIYGYTFGSGTRLTVV.